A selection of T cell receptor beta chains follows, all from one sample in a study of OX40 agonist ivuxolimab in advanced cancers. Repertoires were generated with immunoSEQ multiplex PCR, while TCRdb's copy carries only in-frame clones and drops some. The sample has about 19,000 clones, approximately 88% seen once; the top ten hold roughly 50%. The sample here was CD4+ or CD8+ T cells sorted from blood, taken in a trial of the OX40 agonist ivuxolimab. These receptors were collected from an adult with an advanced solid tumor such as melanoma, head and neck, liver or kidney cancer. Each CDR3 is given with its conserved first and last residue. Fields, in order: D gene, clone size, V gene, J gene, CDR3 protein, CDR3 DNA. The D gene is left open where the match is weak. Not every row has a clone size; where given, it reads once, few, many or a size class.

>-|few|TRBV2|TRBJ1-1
CASSDLKTEAFF
TGTGCCAGCAGTGATTTAAAAACTGAAGCTTTCTTT
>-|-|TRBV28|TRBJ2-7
CASSPPQGLIYEQYF
TGTGCCAGCAGTCCCCCCCAGGGGTTGATCTACGAGCAGTACTTC
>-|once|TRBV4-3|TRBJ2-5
CASSQGDTPTQYF
TGCGCCAGCAGCCAAGGGGACACGCCGACCCAGTACTTC
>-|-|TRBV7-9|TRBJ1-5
CASSLGGWEPQHF
TGTGCCAGCAGCTTAGGAGGGTGGGAGCCCCAGCATTTT
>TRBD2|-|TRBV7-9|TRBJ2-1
CASSTLADLPYNEQFF
TGTGCCAGCAGCACACTAGCGGATCTACCCTACAATGAGCAGTTCTTC
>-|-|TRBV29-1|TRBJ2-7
CSVNTGMRIEQYF
TGCAGCGTTAACACAGGTATGAGGATCGAGCAGTACTTC
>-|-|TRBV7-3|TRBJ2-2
CASSLLVDTGELFF
TGTGCCAGCAGCTTACTAGTAGACACCGGGGAGCTGTTTTTT
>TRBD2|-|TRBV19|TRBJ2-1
CASSIGLAGSYNEQFF
TGTGCCAGTAGTATCGGACTAGCGGGATCCTACAATGAGCAGTTCTTC
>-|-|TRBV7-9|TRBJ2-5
CASSLVGVETQYF
TGTGCCAGCAGCTTAGTGGGAGTTGAGACCCAGTACTTC
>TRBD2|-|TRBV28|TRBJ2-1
CASRSGLEAEQFF
TGTGCCAGCAGGTCCGGACTAGAGGCTGAGCAGTTCTTC
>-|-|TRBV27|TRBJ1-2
CASSLVQGHYGYTF
TGTGCCAGCAGTTTGGTCCAGGGGCACTATGGCTACACCTTC
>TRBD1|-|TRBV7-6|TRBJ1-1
CASSLGQVLVNTEAFF
TGTGCCAGCAGCCTGGGACAGGTATTAGTGAACACTGAAGCTTTCTTT
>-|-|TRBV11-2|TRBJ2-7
CASSWGLTSYEQYF
TGTGCCAGCAGTTGGGGCCTTACTTCCTACGAGCAGTACTTC
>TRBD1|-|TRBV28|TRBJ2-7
CASTLGQGAYEQYF
TGTGCCAGCACCCTAGGACAGGGAGCCTACGAGCAGTACTTC
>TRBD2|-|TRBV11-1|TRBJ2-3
CASSPSPAGGVTQYF
TGTGCCAGCAGCCCAAGCCCAGCGGGAGGGGTTACGCAGTATTTT
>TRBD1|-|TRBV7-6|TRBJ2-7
CASSSGTGMDEQYF
TGTGCCAGCAGCTCCGGGACAGGGATGGACGAGCAGTACTTC
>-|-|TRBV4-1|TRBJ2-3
CASSQDRAASDTQYF
TGCGCCAGCAGCCAAGATAGGGCGGCTAGCGATACGCAGTATTTT
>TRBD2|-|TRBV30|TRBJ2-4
CALAGGENIQYF
TGTGCCCTAGCGGGAGGTGAAAACATTCAGTACTTC
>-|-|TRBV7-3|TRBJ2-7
CASSILGGSSYEQYF
TGTGCCAGCAGCATTTTAGGCGGCAGCTCCTACGAGCAGTACTTC
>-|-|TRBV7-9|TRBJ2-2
CASSLGFTGELFF
TGTGCCAGCAGCTTGGGGTTTACCGGGGAGCTGTTTTTT
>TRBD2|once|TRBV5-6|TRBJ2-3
CASSLQFSGRTDTQYF
TGTGCCAGCAGCTTGCAGTTTAGCGGGAGGACTGATACGCAGTATTTT
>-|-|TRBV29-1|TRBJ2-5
CSVEGAETQYF
TGCAGCGTTGAAGGGGCAGAGACCCAGTACTTC
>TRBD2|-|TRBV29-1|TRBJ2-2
CSPRTSDYTGELFF
TGCAGCCCGAGGACTAGCGATTACACCGGGGAGCTGTTTTTT
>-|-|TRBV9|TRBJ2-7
CASSQTGRSGEQYF
TGTGCCAGCAGCCAGACAGGACGTTCGGGAGAGCAGTACTTC
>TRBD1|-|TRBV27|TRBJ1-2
CASSFDREDYGYTF
TGTGCCAGCAGTTTTGACAGGGAAGACTATGGCTACACCTTC
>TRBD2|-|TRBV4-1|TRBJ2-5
CASSQSTLPGLALGYF
TGCGCCAGCAGCCAGTCGACCTTACCGGGACTAGCGCTGGGGTACTTC
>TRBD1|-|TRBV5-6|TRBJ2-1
CAAQGGAVGNEQFF
TGTGCCGCCCAAGGGGGCGCCGTGGGCAATGAGCAGTTCTTC
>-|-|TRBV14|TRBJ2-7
CASSSGISSYEQYF
TGTGCCAGCAGCTCCGGGATTAGCTCCTACGAGCAGTACTTC
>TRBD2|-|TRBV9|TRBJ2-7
CASSVDGAGVYEQYF
TGTGCCAGCAGCGTAGATGGGGCGGGAGTCTACGAGCAGTACTTC
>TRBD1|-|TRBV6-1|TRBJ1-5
CASSERDRENQPQHF
TGTGCCAGCAGTGAACGGGACAGGGAAAATCAGCCCCAGCATTTT
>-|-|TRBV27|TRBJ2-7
CASSLGGPSSYEQYF
TGTGCCAGCAGTTTAGGTGGGCCGAGCTCCTACGAGCAGTACTTC
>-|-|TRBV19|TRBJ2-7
CASSMRAWEQYF
TGTGCCAGTAGTATGAGGGCGTGGGAGCAGTACTTC
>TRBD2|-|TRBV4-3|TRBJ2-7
CASSQGLANIYEQYF
TGCGCCAGCAGCCAAGGACTAGCGAATATCTACGAGCAGTACTTC
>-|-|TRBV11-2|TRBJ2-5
CASSPLETQYF
TGTGCCAGCAGCCCCCTGGAGACCCAGTACTTC
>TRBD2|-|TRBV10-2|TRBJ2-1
CASSDGGRVAEQFF
TGCGCCAGCAGTGACGGCGGGAGGGTCGCTGAGCAGTTCTTC
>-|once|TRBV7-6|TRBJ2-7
CASSTSGAGGYEQYF
TGTGCCAGCAGCACAAGCGGGGCAGGGGGCTACGAGCAGTACTTC
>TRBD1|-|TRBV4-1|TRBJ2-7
CASSLRQGGDEQYF
TGCGCCAGCAGCCTCCGACAGGGTGGCGACGAGCAGTACTTC
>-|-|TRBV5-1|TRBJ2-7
CASSLGRVYEQYF
TGCGCCAGCAGCTTGGGGCGAGTCTACGAGCAGTACTTC
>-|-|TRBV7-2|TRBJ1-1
CASSPGVMAEAFF
TGTGCCAGCAGCCCAGGGGTTATGGCTGAAGCTTTCTTT
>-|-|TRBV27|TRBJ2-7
CASSVGDSYEQYF
TGTGCCAGCAGTGTGGGCGATTCCTACGAGCAGTACTTC
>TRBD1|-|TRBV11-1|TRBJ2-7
CASSATGTAAYEQYF
TGTGCCAGCAGCGCGACCGGGACAGCCGCCTACGAGCAGTACTTC
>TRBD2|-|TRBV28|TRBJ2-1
CASSTGLAGGPHYNEQFF
TGTGCCAGCAGTACGGGACTAGCGGGAGGGCCACACTACAATGAGCAGTTCTTC
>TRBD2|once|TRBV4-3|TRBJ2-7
CASSTLPGLATYEQYF
TGCGCCAGCAGCACCCTTCCGGGACTAGCCACCTACGAGCAGTACTTC
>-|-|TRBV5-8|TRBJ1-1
CASSLGSDAKRNTEAFF
TGTGCCAGCAGCTTGGGTTCGGACGCAAAAAGGAACACTGAAGCTTTCTTT
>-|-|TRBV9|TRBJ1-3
CASSRGLRNTIYF
TGTGCCAGCAGCCGGGGCCTCCGAAACACCATATATTTT
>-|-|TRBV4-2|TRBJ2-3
CASSQGQRGTDTQYF
TGTGCCAGCAGCCAAGGCCAGCGGGGCACAGATACGCAGTATTTT
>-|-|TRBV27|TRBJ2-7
CASSPWNYEQYF
TGTGCCAGCAGTCCTTGGAATTACGAGCAGTACTTC
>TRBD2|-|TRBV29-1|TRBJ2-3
CSVEGTSGSTDTQYF
TGCAGCGTTGAGGGAACTAGCGGGAGCACAGATACGCAGTATTTT
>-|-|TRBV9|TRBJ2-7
CASSVGLVGYEQYF
TGTGCCAGCAGCGTAGGACTAGTTGGCTACGAGCAGTACTTC
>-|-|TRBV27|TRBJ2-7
CASSLYNSYEQYF
TGTGCCAGCAGTTTATACAACTCCTACGAGCAGTACTTC
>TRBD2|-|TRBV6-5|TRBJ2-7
CASSYGTSGMYEQYF
TGTGCCAGCAGTTATGGGACTAGCGGGATGTACGAGCAGTACTTC